This is a list of T cell receptor beta chains from one sample in a study of blood T cell repertoires in COVID-19. Sequencing used immunoSEQ multiplex PCR; TCRdb keeps in-frame clones, though not all of them. The table lists tens of thousands of clones, about 80% of them singletons. The sequenced material came from peripheral blood. The receptors originated from a woman over 75 with acute or convalescent COVID-19. Both conserved end residues are trimmed from each CDR3. Clone sizes are given selectively: once, few, many, or a class where the clone is expanded.

>TRBV6-5|TRBJ1-5|12|.
ATRGQSGNQPQH
>TRBV19|TRBJ1-4|12|.
ASSMNSGREKLF
>TRBV6-5|TRBJ2-3|13|few
AINSGGAGTDTQY
>TRBV14|TRBJ2-1|12|.
ASSLDRAANEQF
>TRBV6-5|TRBJ2-5|13|.
ASRPLDRDQETQY
>TRBV3-1/TRBV3-2|TRBJ1-1|11|.
ASSQRGGTEAF
>TRBV4-2|TRBJ1-2|14|.
ASSPNEWGLHYGYT
>TRBV6-5|TRBJ1-6|12|.
ASTWGDSNSPLH
>TRBV11-3|TRBJ1-4|13|.
ASSLSDGAREKLF
>TRBV11-2|TRBJ2-7|12|.
ASSLGQGTYEQY
>TRBV5-8|TRBJ2-1|14|.
ASSLEWQGALNEQF
>TRBV3-1/TRBV3-2|TRBJ2-3|18|.
ASSTRGTGTSGGAFDTQY
>TRBV9|TRBJ1-3|15|.
ASSVQARTGVSNTIY
>TRBV2|TRBJ1-4|16|.
ASSEWGTGGLSNEKLF
>TRBV28|TRBJ1-1|11|.
ASSWDRNTEAF
>TRBV7-2|TRBJ1-1|13|few
ASSFGQVVYTEAF
>TRBV2|TRBJ2-1|14|.
ASSVTGTGGVNEQF
>TRBV7-7|TRBJ2-2|13|.
ASSLSTSDTGELF
>TRBV11-2|TRBJ2-2|14|.
ASSLTGTGNTGELF
>TRBV5-1|TRBJ2-3|13|.
ASLSGGSKTDTQY
>TRBV7-9|TRBJ1-3|14|.
ASSFSTGLTGNTIY
>TRBV6-2/TRBV6-3|TRBJ1-1|12|few
ASSLFSQNTEAF
>TRBV10-3|TRBJ1-2|11|once
AIRGTGVNGYT
>TRBV3-1/TRBV3-2|TRBJ2-7|14|.
ASSQGPNPGLYEQY
>TRBV9|TRBJ2-7|12|.
ASSPRQGTYEQY
>TRBV10-3|TRBJ2-2|16|.
AISAGTAIPPNTGELF
>TRBV4-1|TRBJ2-2|12|few
ASRLAGGPGELF
>TRBV2|TRBJ2-7|13|.
ASSVDGQGYNEQY
>TRBV7-3|TRBJ2-3|14|.
ASSPRLAGGSDTQY
>TRBV30|TRBJ1-5|13|.
AWTPGQGSDQPQH
>TRBV6-4|TRBJ1-1|11|.
ASSQQANTEAF
>TRBV28|TRBJ1-5|11|.
ASSLPRGHAKH
>TRBV10-3|TRBJ2-7|9|.
AAKGEYEQY
>TRBV6-6|TRBJ2-6|10|.
AGGSGANVLT
>TRBV6-5|TRBJ1-2|12|few
ASSWNPGASGYT
>TRBV28|TRBJ2-3|10|.
ASSPLGRAQY
>TRBV19|TRBJ1-2|12|.
ASRGRGSDYGYT
>TRBV6-5|TRBJ2-2|12|.
ASRPLASTGELF
>TRBV4-3|TRBJ2-3|12|.
ASSSRELTDTQY
>TRBV5-6|TRBJ1-6|12|.
ASSLVSGASPLH
>TRBV29-1|TRBJ2-6|13|.
SVQQPNSGANVLT
>TRBV30|TRBJ2-3|10|.
AWRVGGDTQY
>TRBV2|TRBJ1-1|14|once
ASKSDRGDVGTEAF
>TRBV19|TRBJ1-6|15|.
ASSASMGGQGASPLH
>TRBV25-1|TRBJ1-2|11|.
ASSEGGLGGYT
>TRBV7-8|TRBJ1-5|11|.
ASSLGGYQPQH
>TRBV5-6|TRBJ1-6|14|.
ASSPDRLVYNSPLH
>TRBV2|TRBJ2-2|16|few
ASSEAGGGQGGHGELF
>TRBV9|TRBJ2-5|13|.
ASSYGTVRGETQY